Following are 16 T cell receptor beta chains from one sample sequenced in a study of shared clonotypes between healthy human individuals (dated by TCRdb to the early 2020s). The method behind the library was the immunoSEQ multiplex PCR assay. Entries here come from immuneACCESS through TCRdb and include only in-frame sequences with V and J called. Some clones fail to appear in such tables; in the studies checked, an unresolved V gene covers under half of the shortfall, and the cause of the remainder is unknown. This sample lists over a million clones; roughly 80% were detected once. In total, the top ten clones hold roughly 1.4% of the sample. Sample: memory CD4+ T cells sorted from blood. The cell subset or site label here, explained by the study, means: CD45RA-negative fraction. The receptors were sampled from a man aged 18 to 30 in good health.

Only a few counts were recorded for this clone. CDR3 protein: CASSPRRDNSPLHF. For the CDR3, the DNA is TGTGCCAGCAGCCCAAGACGGGATAATTCACCCCTCCACTTT. The rearrangement joins TRBV9 to TRBJ1-6; D is unclear. Germline V gene lookup returns CDR1 SGDLS and CDR2 YYNGEE. The germline V and J ends were trimmed by 4 bases and 5 bases, with 10 bases remaining between them. This CDR3 comprises 14 residues.

This sequence joins TRBV11-2 and TRBJ1-1, with 8 bases matching TRBD1. Per the germline V gene, CDR1 is SGHAT and CDR2 is FQNNGV. The V gene end was trimmed by 1 base and the J gene end by 11 bases; junction bases not matched to a gene: 3. The CDR3 extends over 12 amino acids. This CDR3 is CASSLGQGAAFF. In DNA, the CDR3 is TGTGCCAGCAGCTTAGGCCAGGGGGCGGCTTTCTTT.

This clone is a singleton in its sample. The rearrangement uses TRBV28 and TRBJ1-4, with D possibly TRBD1 on 6 matching bases. V lost 6 bases, J lost 2 bases, and 13 bases lay in between. The CDR3 contains 15 residues. Germline V gene lookup returns CDR1 MDHEN and CDR2 SYDVKM. The DNA for the CDR3 is TGTGCCAGCAGCGATTCGGGGGCGACTAATGAAAAACTGTTTTTT. Translation gives CASSDSGATNEKLFF.

As regards this clone: This sample includes further DNA sequences coding for the same CDR3. The chain is built from TRBV6-1 and TRBJ2-1, with 11 nucleotides matching TRBD1. Germline V lookup: CDR1 MNHNS, CDR2 SASEGT. The CDR3 is 14 residues long. The junction had 4 bases not matched to a gene; V was cut back by 5 bases and J by 7 bases. Here the CDR3 reads CASSRDRGSNEQFF. Here the CDR3 DNA reads TGTGCCAGCAGTAGGGACAGGGGGTCAAATGAGCAGTTCTTC.

V and J are TRBV7-2 and TRBJ2-1; D may correspond to TRBD1 or TRBD2 (8 bases each). Germline CDR1 is SGHTA and CDR2 is FQGNSA. This CDR3 contains 19 residues. Trimming shortened V by 5 bases and J by 8 bases, and 31 bases separated the two germline ends. DNA for the CDR3: TGTGCCAGCAGCCATAGGACAGGGAAGGGGACGGGAGGGCCGTATGAGCAGTTCTTC. It translates to CASSHRTGKGTGGPYEQFF.

This chain connects TRBV6-6 to TRBJ1-1; D remains unclear. The germline CDR1 and CDR2 sequences are MNHNY and SVGAGI (reference sequence). CDR3 size: 12 residues. The V end lost 6 bases, the J end lost 4 bases, and 9 bases lay between the germline ends. The CDR3 region has the DNA TGTGCCAGCAGATTTAAGGCCACTGAAGCTTTCTTT. This codes for CASRFKATEAFF.

This chain links TRBV10-1 with TRBJ1-4; TRBD1 is a possible D gene (6 bases). This CDR3 spans 17 amino acids. The V gene's germline CDR1 is WNHNN and CDR2 SYGVQD (reference sequence). The V and J ends lost 4 bases and 6 bases respectively, with 21 bases between them. CDR3 region: CASSANRGGAWDEKLFF. As DNA, the CDR3 is TGCGCCAGCAGTGCGAATCGCGGGGGCGCGTGGGATGAAAAACTGTTTTTT.

Concerning this clone: Other nucleotide sequences from this sample produce the same CDR3. The chain employs TRBV27 and TRBJ1-1; 7 bases fit TRBD1. This CDR3 is built from 14 residues. CDR1 and CDR2 from the germline V gene are MNHEY and SMNVEV (reference sequence). Trimming removed 6 bases from V and 0 bases from J; junction bases left unmatched: 4. The CDR3 bases are TGTGCCAGCAGCCTAGACAGGGTGAACACTGAAGCTTTCTTT. Translation gives CASSLDRVNTEAFF.

This clone appeared a single time. The V call is TRBV30, the J call TRBJ2-3; D is unresolved. Germline CDR1 is GTSNPN and CDR2 is SVGIG (reference sequence). CDR3 size: 11 residues. The V end was cut by 2 bases, the J end by 9 bases, with 9 bases between. CDR3: CAWSRVDTQYF. The CDR3 DNA is TGTGCCTGGAGTAGAGTAGACACGCAGTATTTT.

A single count supports this clone. V and J are TRBV27 and TRBJ1-5; D uncertain. Germline lookup yields CDR1 MNHEY and CDR2 SMNVEV (reference sequence). The CDR3 extends over 14 amino acids. Trimming removed 0 bases from V and 1 base from J, with 4 bases in between. The chain's CDR3 is CASSLSESNQPQHF. CDR3 nucleotide sequence: TGTGCCAGCAGTTTATCCGAAAGCAATCAGCCCCAGCATTTT.

This clone showed up just a few times. V usage is TRBV5-1 and J usage is TRBJ1-6; D is possibly TRBD1 (5 bases). The CDR3 extends over 16 amino acids. The germline CDR1 and CDR2 sequences are SGHRS and YFSETQ. V was trimmed by 1 base and J by 6 bases, leaving 14 bases between them. The CDR3 region has the DNA TGCGCCAGCAGCTTGAAATACACAGGTTCTAATTCACCCCTCCACTTT. The encoded protein is CASSLKYTGSNSPLHF.

The rearrangement uses TRBV5-1 and TRBJ1-5; D is undetermined. CDR1 is SGHRS and CDR2 is YFSETQ in the germline V gene. V was clipped by 0 bases and J by 4 bases, with 8 bases between them. The CDR3 consists of 14 residues. CDR3 region: CASSLASGNQPQHF. CDR3 in DNA: TGCGCCAGCAGCTTGGCGTCGGGTAATCAGCCCCAGCATTTT.

The chain carries TRBV29-1 and TRBJ1-5; D unresolved. V dropped 3 bases and J dropped 3 bases, with 12 bases sitting between them. Per the germline V gene, CDR1 is SQVTM and CDR2 is ANQGSEA. This CDR3 is built from 14 residues. CDR3 in amino acids: CSVDGPIVNQPQHF. In DNA form, the CDR3 reads TGCAGCGTTGATGGCCCGATCGTCAATCAGCCCCAGCATTTT.

This clone appeared a few times. The chain uses TRBV5-4 and TRBJ1-2; D is unclear. The germline V and J ends were trimmed by 4 bases and 8 bases, with 15 bases remaining between them. The V gene's germline CDR1 is SGHNT and CDR2 YYREEE (reference sequence). CDR3 length: 13 residues. In nucleotides, the CDR3 is TGTGCCAGCAGCCAGCAGTCATTGTCCGGCTACACCTTC. It yields the protein CASSQQSLSGYTF.

In its sample, this clone was seen a few times. V gene TRBV6-6 combines with J gene TRBJ1-5; D possibly corresponds to TRBD1 (6 bases). The CDR3 spans 15 residues. The V and J ends lost 4 bases and 3 bases respectively, with 13 bases between them. Germline CDR1 MNHNY, CDR2 SVGAGI (reference sequence). Written as DNA, the CDR3 is TGTGCCAGCAGTTCAAAGGGGGGCATCAATCAGCCCCAGCATTTT. It is translated as CASSSKGGINQPQHF.

This clone was recorded a few times. The chain employs TRBV27 and TRBJ2-5; 7 bases are shared with TRBD2. CDR1 and CDR2 from the germline V gene are MNHEY and SMNVEV (reference sequence). The V gene end was trimmed by 4 bases and the J gene end by 4 bases; junction bases not matched to a gene: 12. The CDR3 contains 16 residues. CDR3 sequence (DNA): TGTGCCAGCAGTTCTCCGCGGGGGACTACTCGAGAGACCCAGTACTTC. Its protein product is CASSSPRGTTRETQYF.